Listed below are T cell receptor beta chains from one sample, sequenced in a study of identical twins. TCRdb ran MiXCR on the 5' RACE reads and lists one entry per CDR3 protein. The sample includes around 960,000 distinct CDR3 sequences, roughly an eighth seen only once; the top ten take around 1.6%. These data are also associated with another study on yellow fever vaccine responses in identical twins.

Sequencing was done on a sample of PBMCs. Receptors were obtained from a young woman in good health. Each CDR3 is given with its conserved first and last residue. The D gene is left open where the match is weak. A row's size may be missing; if present it is once, few, many or a size class.

length: 18; V: TRBV27; J: TRBJ2-3; size: -; D: TRBD2; DNA: TGTGCCAGCAGATCTGACCCTTATAGCGGGAGGGAAGCAGATACGCAGTATTTT; CDR3: CASRSDPYSGREADTQYF
length: 14; V: TRBV12-3/TRBV12-4; J: TRBJ2-5; size: few; D: -; DNA: TGTGCCAGCAGTATATCAGGGGCGGAGGAGACCCAGTACTTC; CDR3: CASSISGAEETQYF
length: 13; V: TRBV12-3/TRBV12-4; J: TRBJ1-1; size: few; D: TRBD1; DNA: TGTGCCAGCAGGCGGGACAGGGGGCTATGGGCTTTCTTT; CDR3: CASRRDRGLWAFF
length: 17; V: TRBV9; J: TRBJ2-7; size: few; D: -; DNA: TGTGCCAGCAGCGTAGCCTCCACAGACCCCGAATCCTACGAGCAGTACTTC; CDR3: CASSVASTDPESYEQYF
length: 16; V: TRBV7-8; J: TRBJ2-1; size: few; D: -; DNA: TGTGCCAGCAGCCCCCCCAGGGACTTAACCTACAATGAGCAGTTCTTC; CDR3: CASSPPRDLTYNEQFF
length: 17; V: TRBV3-1; J: TRBJ1-2; size: -; D: -; DNA: TGTGCCAGCAGCCACCAGGCCATGTCCTCAGCTAACTATGGCTACACCTTC; CDR3: CASSHQAMSSANYGYTF
length: 11; V: TRBV9; J: TRBJ2-7; size: -; D: -; DNA: TGTGCCAGCAGCGTCGGGTTCGAGCAGTACTTC; CDR3: CASSVGFEQYF
length: 18; V: TRBV5-1; J: TRBJ2-3; size: -; D: -; DNA: TGCGCCAGCAGCTTGGTTTTGGGCATCCCATCAAAATCAGATACGCAGTATTTT; CDR3: CASSLVLGIPSKSDTQYF
length: 16; V: TRBV9; J: TRBJ2-3; size: -; D: TRBD2; DNA: TGTGCCAGCAGCGCGGCTAGCGGGAGGTCAACAGATACGCAGTATTTT; CDR3: CASSAASGRSTDTQYF
length: 17; V: TRBV5-1; J: TRBJ2-7; size: -; D: TRBD2; DNA: TGCGCCAGCAGCTCGGGACTAGCGGGAGGGGCCTCCTACGAGCAGTACTTC; CDR3: CASSSGLAGGASYEQYF
length: 15; V: TRBV13; J: TRBJ1-3; size: -; D: -; DNA: TGTGCCAGCAGCCTTGGAGGGGACTCTGGAAACACCATATATTTT; CDR3: CASSLGGDSGNTIYF
length: 17; V: TRBV5-1; J: TRBJ1-6; size: many; D: TRBD1; DNA: TGCGCCAGCAGCTCGGGACAGGCAAGCTCCTATAATTCACCCCTCCACTTT; CDR3: CASSSGQASSYNSPLHF
length: 15; V: TRBV18; J: TRBJ2-2; size: many; D: -; DNA: TGTGCCAGCAGCCCCCGTAGCGGGAACACCGGGGAGCTGTTTTTT; CDR3: CASSPRSGNTGELFF
length: 14; V: TRBV15; J: TRBJ1-1; size: few; D: TRBD1; DNA: TGTGCCACCAGCAGAGATCGGAGTAAGGGGGCCGGCCACTTT; CDR3: CATSRDRSKGAGHF
length: 16; V: TRBV2; J: TRBJ2-3; size: -; D: -; DNA: TGTGCCAGCAGGGGACTCGGGACGTTAAGCACAGATACGCAGTATTTT; CDR3: CASRGLGTLSTDTQYF
length: 13; V: TRBV5-1; J: TRBJ1-5; size: many; D: -; DNA: TGCGCCAGCAGCTTGGCCCCCAATCAGCCCCAGCATTTT; CDR3: CASSLAPNQPQHF
length: 14; V: TRBV29-1; J: TRBJ2-5; size: few; D: TRBD2; DNA: TGCAGCGTTGTGGGTCTAGCGGACCAAGAGACCCAGTACTTC; CDR3: CSVVGLADQETQYF
length: 15; V: TRBV5-6; J: TRBJ2-3; size: few; D: -; DNA: TGTGCCAGCAGCTCCACTAGACCATACATAAATACGCAGTATTTT; CDR3: CASSSTRPYINTQYF